This T cell receptor beta chain was sequenced for a study of cytomegalovirus exposure and HLA in healthy donors. The PCR made use of 60 Vbeta and 13 Jbeta primers. Measured with immunoSEQ multiplex PCR; TCRdb has only the in-frame clones, and not every one. Among 100,000 or so clones listed, approximately 72% were seen once. The CDR3 sequence is 14 residues long. Trimming shortened V by 11 bases and J by 8 bases, and 22 bases separated the two germline ends. The germline gives CDR1 LNHDA, CDR2 SQIVND (reference sequence). The sample holds one count of this clone. The antigen is undetermined. This specimen includes other DNA sequences encoding the same CDR3. Overall study results and limits: Most of the TCR beta V segments (in an earlier analysis) were productive either about 87% or about 30% of the time. Overall, 164 TCR beta chains were annotated as cytomegalovirus-associated. It was assumed in the presence/absence analyses that sequencing depth was roughly uniform across donors. Looking again later, the authors saw that most CMV-associated TCR beta chains seemed HLA-restricted.

V and J are TRBV19 and TRBJ1-3; D remains unclear. The clonotype was recovered from a man aged 25 to 40 in good health and CMV-seropositive. Sequencing was carried out using PBMCs. The CDR3 DNA is TGTGCCTCGAAGGAGGATTTTACGGTTGACACCATATATTTT. It specifies CASKEDFTVDTIYF.